Shown below are 28 T cell receptor beta chains from a single sample sequenced in a study of blood T cell repertoires in COVID-19. The repertoire was sequenced with immunoSEQ multiplex PCR; TCRdb's copy has only in-frame clones and lacks some. The table includes about 410,000 clones, about nine tenths detected once. Sample: peripheral blood. The receptors shown here come from a woman in her 40s with COVID-19, enrolled during active disease.

The chain employs TRBV6-5 and TRBJ2-7, with 10 bases aligning to TRBD1. J lost 3 bases, V lost 2 bases, and 7 bases had no gene match. CDR1 and CDR2 (germline): MNHEY, SVGAGI. The CDR3 spans 16 residues. As DNA, the CDR3 is TGTGCCAGCAGTTACAACCCGACAGGGGGCCACTACGAGCAGTACTTC. Encoded protein: CASSYNPTGGHYEQYF.

The chain links TRBV4-3 to TRBJ1-2, with 8 bases fitting TRBD1. Trimming cost V 4 bases and J 9 bases; bases outside gene matches: 13. There are 15 residues in the CDR3. Germline V gives CDR1 LGHNA, CDR2 YSLEER. CDR3 amino acids: CASSPRQGFPSSYTF. The DNA of the CDR3 is TGCGCCAGCAGCCCGAGACAGGGGTTTCCGAGTAGCTACACCTTC.

The V and J genes are TRBV4-3 and TRBJ2-1; tentative D call: TRBD2 (5 bases). The germline CDR1 and CDR2 sequences are LGHNA and YSLEER. Between the trimmed V and J ends, which lost 4 bases and 0 bases, there was a span of 13 bases. The CDR3 has 16 amino acids. The CDR3 DNA reads as TGCGCCAGCAGCCTTCAGAGGGCGAGCTCCTACAATGAGCAGTTCTTC. Translated: CASSLQRASSYNEQFF.

The gene calls are TRBV29-1 and TRBJ2-1; maybe TRBD1 (5 bases). There are 12 residues in the CDR3. Germline V gene lookup returns CDR1 SQVTM and CDR2 ANQGSEA. V was shortened by 2 bases and J by 4 bases, with 6 bases between the two germline ends. The CDR3 nucleotides are TGCAGCGTTGAACCAGGGTACAATGAGCAGTTCTTC. Translated: CSVEPGYNEQFF.

The genes are TRBV15 and TRBJ2-1, with D possibly being TRBD1 (6 bases). This CDR3 comprises 16 residues. Germline V gene lookup returns CDR1 LNHNV and CDR2 YYDKDF (reference sequence). V dropped 0 bases and J dropped 5 bases, with 14 bases sitting between them. DNA for the CDR3: TGTGCCACCAGCAGAGATCGTTGGGACATTAACAATGAGCAGTTCTTC. Its protein is CATSRDRWDINNEQFF. Drawing the rest from reference TRBV15 and TRBJ2-1, the complete variable domain is DAMVIQNPRYQVTQFGKPVTLSCSQTLNHNVMYWYQQKSSQAPKLLFHYYDKDFNNEADTPDNFQSRRPNTSFCFLDIRSPGLGDTAMYLCATSRDRWDINNEQFFGPGTRLTVL.

The DNA of the CDR3 is TGTGCCAGCAGTTTGGTCCCAGGGGGCAATAATTCACCCCTCCACTTT. Amino acid sequence: CASSLVPGGNNSPLHF. The chain uses TRBV28 and TRBJ1-6, with TRBD1 identical over 8 bases. Germline CDR1 and CDR2: MDHEN and SYDVKM. This CDR3 is 16 amino acids long. Trimming at V came to 3 bases and at J to 5 bases, leaving 6 bases not matched to a gene. Variable domain in full (rest from reference TRBV28 and TRBJ1-6): DVKVTQSSRYLVKRTGEKVFLECVQDMDHENMFWYRQDPGLGLRLIYFSYDVKMKEKGDIPEGYSVSREKKERFSLILESASTNQTSMYLCASSLVPGGNNSPLHFGNGTRLTVT.

The gene calls are TRBV6-2 or TRBV6-3 and TRBJ2-1; TRBD1 is a possible D gene (5 bases). The CDR3 sequence is 16 residues long. Deletions cut 4 bases from V and 8 bases from J, with 21 bases between. Germline CDR1 MNHEY, CDR2 SVGEGT. The CDR3 loop reads CASSSHPPGREYEQFF. CDR3 in DNA: TGTGCCAGCAGTTCTCATCCCCCTGGCAGGGAATATGAGCAGTTCTTC.

The chain couples TRBV6-6 to TRBJ2-7; D gene ambiguous. Germline V gene lookup returns CDR1 MNHNY and CDR2 SVGAGI (reference sequence). V was pared by 2 bases and J by 7 bases, with 15 bases between. The length of the CDR3 is 14 residues. The CDR3, as DNA: TGTGCCAGCAGTTACACCGCCACGACTGGTGAGCAGTACTTC. Translating gives CASSYTATTGEQYF.

The chain joins TRBV15 to TRBJ1-4; 7 positions agree with TRBD1. V lost 4 bases, J lost 10 bases, and 6 bases stayed unmatched. Germline V gene sequence: CDR1 LNHNV, CDR2 YYDKDF (reference sequence). The CDR3 contains 13 residues. In DNA, the CDR3 is TGTGCCACCAGCAAGGGGGCTTTTGGAAAACTGTTTTTT. It specifies CATSKGAFGKLFF.

As regards this clone: The junction shows a germline mismatch at one end, possibly a read error. This chain uses TRBV7-7 with TRBJ2-2, with TRBD1 as a possible D gene (6 bases). This CDR3 spans 19 amino acids. From germline, CDR1 is SSHAT and CDR2 FNYEAQ (reference sequence). This CDR3 is CASSTQGKSERLNTGELFF. DNA for the CDR3: TGTGCTAGCAGCACGCAGGGGAAATCTGAGCGGTTAAACACCGGGGAGCTGTTTTTT.

The CDR3 region is CASSPGQGIREPQHF. The CDR3 region has the DNA TGTGCCAGCAGCCCGGGACAGGGTATAAGGGAGCCCCAGCATTTT. The chain uses TRBV3-1 (or the pseudogene TRBV3-2) and TRBJ1-5; 9 bases fit TRBD1. The germline V gene encodes CDR1 LGHDT and CDR2 YNNKEL (reference sequence). V gave up 4 bases and J gave up 8 bases; unmatched junction bases: 9. CDR3 size: 15 residues.

This chain connects TRBV5-1 to TRBJ2-1; TRBD1 agrees at 7 bases. The CDR3 covers 15 residues. J gave up 9 bases and V 0 bases, and 9 bases lay outside the gene matches. Germline CDR1 reads SGHRS; CDR2 reads YFSETQ. The CDR3 DNA is TGCGCCAGCAGCTTGGCCGGACAGGCCTCCGGTGAGCAGTTCTTC. This encodes CASSLAGQASGEQFF.

The V call is TRBV7-9, the J call TRBJ2-7; D may be TRBD1 (6 bases). V was trimmed by 0 bases and J by 1 base, leaving 10 bases between them. The CDR3 has 15 residues. Germline values: CDR1 SEHNR, CDR2 FQNEAQ (reference sequence). CDR3 sequence (DNA): TGTGCCAGCAGCTTAGCGGGCAGGGGTTCCTACGAGCAGTACTTC. Encoded protein: CASSLAGRGSYEQYF.

This clone was found once. The genes are TRBV4-3 and TRBJ2-7; D perhaps matches TRBD1 (6 bases). Germline CDR1 is LGHNA and CDR2 is YSLEER. This CDR3 region has 15 residues. Trimming removed 3 bases at V and 2 bases at J, with 14 bases between. The CDR3, as DNA: TGCGCCAGCAGCCAGTCTTTAGGACAGCCCTACGAGCAGTACTTC. Protein product: CASSQSLGQPYEQYF.

V usage is TRBV27 and J usage is TRBJ1-5; no firm D call. The CDR3 spans 13 residues. Germline values: CDR1 MNHEY, CDR2 SMNVEV (reference sequence). The V end lost 4 bases, the J end lost 7 bases, and 11 bases lay between the germline ends. The DNA of the CDR3 is TGTGCCAGCAGTTCCAAGAACTGGCAGCCCCAGCATTTT. Amino acid sequence: CASSSKNWQPQHF.

This clone was observed a handful of times. The chain uses TRBV9 and TRBJ1-1; possible D gene TRBD1, 6 bases. This CDR3 comprises 13 residues. CDR1 is SGDLS, CDR2 YYNGEE, per germline. Between the trimmed V and J ends, which lost 3 bases and 5 bases, there was a span of 11 bases. The DNA of the CDR3 is TGTGCCAGCAGCGCGGGGGGCCTGACTGAAGCTTTCTTT. Encoded protein: CASSAGGLTEAFF.

This clone was seen a single time. J is TRBJ1-2 and V is TRBV3-1 (or the pseudogene TRBV3-2); perhaps TRBD1 as D (5 bases). The V end was cut by 0 bases, the J end by 1 base, with 12 bases between. Germline V gene sequence: CDR1 LGHDT, CDR2 YNNKEL (reference sequence). The CDR3 has 16 amino acids. The CDR3 nucleotides are TGTGCCAGCAGCCAAGAATTGGGGCCAGATAACTATGGCTACACCTTC. Amino acid sequence: CASSQELGPDNYGYTF.

The genes are TRBV9 and TRBJ1-1; no firm D call. The CDR3 has 15 amino acids. Trimming removed 0 bases at V and 4 bases at J, with 13 bases between. CDR1 is SGDLS, CDR2 YYNGEE, per germline. DNA of the CDR3: TGTGCCAGCAGCGTAGTCTCCGGGATGAGCACTGAAGCTTTCTTT. Translation gives CASSVVSGMSTEAFF.

V gene TRBV12-3 or TRBV12-4 combines with J gene TRBJ2-2; D gene ambiguous. Between the trimmed V and J ends, which lost 6 bases and 1 base, there was a span of 3 bases. The CDR3 runs 12 residues. CDR3 residues: CASRQNTGELFF. As DNA, the CDR3 is TGTGCCAGCAGACAGAACACCGGGGAGCTGTTTTTT.

About this clone: Other DNA sequences within the sample encode an identical CDR3. The gene calls are TRBV27 and TRBJ1-5; 7 positions match TRBD1. V trimming: 5 bases; J trimming: 1 base; junction bases outside the gene matches: 2. This CDR3 has 14 amino acids. CDR1 is MNHEY, CDR2 SMNVEV, per germline (reference sequence). CDR3 loop: CASSLQGSNQPQHF. The CDR3, as DNA: TGTGCCAGCAGTCTACAGGGGAGCAATCAGCCCCAGCATTTT.

The CDR3 DNA reads TGTGCCAGTGCAGGGTGGACGAACACTGAAGCTTTCTTT. Amino acid sequence: CASAGWTNTEAFF. This chain uses TRBV7-2 with TRBJ1-1; perhaps TRBD1 as D (5 bases). The germline CDR1 and CDR2 sequences are SGHTA and FQGNSA. CDR3 length: 13 residues. The germline V and J ends were trimmed by 9 bases and 1 base, with 12 bases remaining between them.

This chain links TRBV19 with TRBJ1-5, with D uncertain. Germline CDR1 and CDR2: LNHDA and SQIVND (reference sequence). The CDR3 loop spans 14 amino acids. V was pared by 6 bases and J by 3 bases, with 12 bases between. CDR3 residues: CASSPRRDNQPQHF. The CDR3 DNA is TGTGCCAGTAGCCCTCGGAGGGACAATCAGCCCCAGCATTTT.

The chain recombines TRBV6-5 with TRBJ1-2; 10 bases are shared with TRBD1. CDR1 is MNHEY, CDR2 SVGAGI, per germline. The trim removed 1 base at V and 9 bases at J, leaving 5 bases unmatched. The CDR3 loop spans 14 amino acids. The CDR3 loop is CASSYWTGGSSYTF. The CDR3 DNA reads as TGTGCCAGCAGTTACTGGACAGGGGGTTCGAGCTACACCTTC.

The chain links TRBV28 to TRBJ1-2, with TRBD1 matching over 10 bases. V shed 6 bases and J 10 bases; nucleotides not matched to a gene: 11. Germline lookup yields CDR1 MDHEN and CDR2 SYDVKM. The CDR3 has 14 residues. The CDR3: CASSLPGQGFDYTF. The CDR3 bases are TGTGCCAGCAGCTTACCGGGACAGGGGTTTGACTACACCTTC.

This sequence joins TRBV4-1 and TRBJ1-2; 8 nucleotides agree with TRBD1. Germline CDR1 MGHRA, CDR2 YSYEKL. The CDR3 has 13 residues. The V and J ends lost 4 bases and 4 bases, in that order; junction bases with no gene match: 2. CDR3 protein: CASSLQGGYGYTF. CDR3 in DNA: TGCGCCAGCAGCCTACAGGGGGGCTATGGCTACACCTTC.

The rearrangement joins TRBV4-3 to TRBJ2-1; 11 bases fit TRBD1. This CDR3 comprises 15 residues. Germline trimming cut 5 bases from V and 7 bases from J; bases unmatched to any gene: 7. Germline V gene sequence: CDR1 LGHNA, CDR2 YSLEER. The CDR3 sequence: CASSRVGTGGNEQFF. The CDR3 region has the DNA TGCGCCAGCAGCAGGGTGGGGACAGGGGGGAATGAGCAGTTCTTC.

The sample holds one count of this clone. This rearrangement joins TRBV10-3 to TRBJ1-1; maybe TRBD1 (6 bases). The germline gives CDR1 ENHRY, CDR2 SYGVKD. This CDR3 region has 12 residues. Trimming took 8 bases from V and 5 from J, leaving 12 bases between them. The CDR3: CAIQGGGTEAFF. The CDR3 DNA reads TGTGCCATCCAGGGAGGGGGGACTGAAGCTTTCTTT.

The chain links TRBV6-1 to TRBJ2-2; D not resolved. Per germline, CDR1 MNHNS and CDR2 SASEGT. Trimming stripped 1 base from V and 4 bases from J, with 10 bases between. This CDR3 has 15 amino acids. CDR3 loop: CASSEGRRFTGELFF. The DNA for the CDR3 is TGTGCCAGCAGTGAAGGTCGGAGATTCACCGGGGAGCTGTTTTTT.